This T cell receptor beta chain appears in the sequencing data of a study of blood T cell repertoires in COVID-19. This clone was seen repeatedly, ten times or more. Sequencing used immunoSEQ multiplex PCR; TCRdb keeps in-frame clones, though not all of them. The sample has roughly 160,000 clones; 81% are singletons. Trimming pared 0 bases from V and 3 bases from J, leaving 6 bases between. CDR3 length: 12 amino acids. Per the germline V gene, CDR1 is GTSNPN and CDR2 is SVGIG (reference sequence). V usage is TRBV30 and J usage is TRBJ2-7, with D perhaps matching TRBD2 (6 bases). Sequencing used PBMCs or T cells enriched from blood (not recorded which). The sequence came from a woman aged 35 to 49 with acute COVID-19. CDR3 in DNA: TGTGCCTGGAGTGTCGGGGGCTACGAGCAGTACTTC. It encodes CAWSVGGYEQYF.